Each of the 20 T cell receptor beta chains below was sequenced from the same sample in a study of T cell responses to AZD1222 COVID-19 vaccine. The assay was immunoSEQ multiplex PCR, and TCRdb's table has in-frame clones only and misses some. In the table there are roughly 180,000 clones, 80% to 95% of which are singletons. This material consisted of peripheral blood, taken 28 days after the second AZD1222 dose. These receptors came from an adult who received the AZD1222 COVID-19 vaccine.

CDR3 in DNA: TGTGCCAGCAGCCCGCGGACGGGACCCTACGAGCAGTACTTC. Translating gives CASSPRTGPYEQYF. The J gene is TRBJ2-7, the V gene TRBV9; the D call may be TRBD1 or TRBD2 (5 bases each). The germline V gene encodes CDR1 SGDLS and CDR2 YYNGEE. The CDR3 spans 14 residues. V dropped 4 bases and J dropped 2 bases, with 13 bases sitting between them.

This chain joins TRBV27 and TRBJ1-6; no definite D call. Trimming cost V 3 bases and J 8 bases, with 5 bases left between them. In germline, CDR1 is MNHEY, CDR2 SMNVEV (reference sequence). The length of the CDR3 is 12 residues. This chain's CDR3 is CASSLVDSPLHF. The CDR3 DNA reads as TGTGCCAGCAGTTTGGTCGATTCACCCCTCCACTTT.

CDR3 residues: CAISESTGSEKLFF. CDR3 nucleotide sequence: TGTGCCATCAGTGAGTCGACAGGTAGTGAAAAACTGTTTTTT. The J gene is TRBJ1-4, the V gene TRBV10-3; D may be TRBD1 (6 bases). V lost 0 bases and J 7 bases, leaving 9 bases between the germline ends. Germline loops: CDR1 ENHRY, CDR2 SYGVKD. The CDR3 runs to 14 residues.

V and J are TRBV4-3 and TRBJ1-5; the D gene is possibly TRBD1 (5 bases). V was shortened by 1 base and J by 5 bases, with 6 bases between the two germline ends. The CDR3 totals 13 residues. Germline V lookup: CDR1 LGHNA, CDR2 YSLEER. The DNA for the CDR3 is TGCGCCAGCAGCCAAGGACAGCATCAGCCCCAGCATTTT. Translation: CASSQGQHQPQHF.

The CDR3 nucleotides read TGTGCCAGCAGCCCAACAGGGGTGAACACCGGGGAGCTGTTTTTT. Translating it yields CASSPTGVNTGELFF. V is TRBV7-7 and J is TRBJ2-2; 7 bases fit TRBD1. Germline CDR1 reads SSHAT; CDR2 reads FNYEAQ (reference sequence). The CDR3 consists of 15 residues. V was pared by 5 bases and J by 1 base, with 4 bases of the junction left unmatched.

The CDR3 protein is CASSLSGGGQETQYF. CDR3 sequence (DNA): TGCGCCAGCAGCTTGTCGGGGGGCGGGCAAGAGACCCAGTACTTC. The rearrangement links TRBV5-1 to TRBJ2-5; D possibly corresponds to TRBD2 (7 bases). Germline-derived CDR1 and CDR2 are SGHRS and YFSETQ. The V gene lost 1 base and the J gene lost 2 bases, with 12 bases spanning the gap. The CDR3 has 15 residues. Full variable domain (outside the CDR3, taken from reference TRBV5-1 and TRBJ2-5): KAGVTQTPRYLIKTRGQQVTLSCSPISGHRSVSWYQQTPGQGLQFLFEYFSETQRNKGNFPGRFSGRQFSNSRSEMNVSTLELGDSALYLCASSLSGGGQETQYFGPGTRLLVL.

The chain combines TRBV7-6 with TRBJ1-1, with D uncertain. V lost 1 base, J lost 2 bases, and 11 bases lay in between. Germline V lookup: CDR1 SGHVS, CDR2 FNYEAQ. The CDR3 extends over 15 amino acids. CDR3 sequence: CASSLVLEGNTEAFF. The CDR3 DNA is TGTGCCAGCAGCTTAGTTCTGGAGGGCAACACTGAAGCTTTCTTT.

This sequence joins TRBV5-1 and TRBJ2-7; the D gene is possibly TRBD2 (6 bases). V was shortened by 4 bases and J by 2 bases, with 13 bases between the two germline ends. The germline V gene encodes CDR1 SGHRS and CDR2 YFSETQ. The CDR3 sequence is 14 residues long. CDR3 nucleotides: TGCGCCAGCAGCCAGCTAGCGCACACCTACGAGCAGTACTTC. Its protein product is CASSQLAHTYEQYF.

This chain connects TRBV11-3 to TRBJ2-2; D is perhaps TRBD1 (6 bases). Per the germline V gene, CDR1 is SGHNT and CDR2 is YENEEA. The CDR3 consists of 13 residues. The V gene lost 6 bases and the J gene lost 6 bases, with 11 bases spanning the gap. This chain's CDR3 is CASRPRGSGELFF. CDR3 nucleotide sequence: TGTGCCAGCAGACCTAGGGGGTCCGGGGAGCTGTTTTTT.

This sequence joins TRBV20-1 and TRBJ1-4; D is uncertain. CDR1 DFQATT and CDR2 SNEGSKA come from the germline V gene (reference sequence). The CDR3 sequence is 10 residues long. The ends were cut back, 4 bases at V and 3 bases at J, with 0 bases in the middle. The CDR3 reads CSATNEKLFF. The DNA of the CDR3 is TGCAGTGCTACTAATGAAAAACTGTTTTTT.

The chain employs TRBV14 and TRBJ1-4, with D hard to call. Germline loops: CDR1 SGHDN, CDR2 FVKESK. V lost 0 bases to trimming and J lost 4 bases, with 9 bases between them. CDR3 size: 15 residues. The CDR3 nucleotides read TGTGCCAGCAGCCAAGATGCGGGAATTAATGAAAAACTGTTTTTT. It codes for CASSQDAGINEKLFF. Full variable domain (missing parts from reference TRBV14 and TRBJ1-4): EAGVTQFPSHSVIEKGQTVTLRCDPISGHDNLYWYRRVMGKEIKFLLHFVKESKQDESGMPNNRFLAERTGGTYSTLKVQPAELEDSGVYFCASSQDAGINEKLFFGSGTQLSVL.

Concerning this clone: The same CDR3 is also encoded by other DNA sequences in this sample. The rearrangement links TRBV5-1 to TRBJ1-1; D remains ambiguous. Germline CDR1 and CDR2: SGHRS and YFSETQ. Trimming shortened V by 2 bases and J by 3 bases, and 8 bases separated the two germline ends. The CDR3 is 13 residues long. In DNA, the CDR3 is TGCGCCAGCAGCTTAGTTGGAGACACTGAAGCTTTCTTT. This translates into CASSLVGDTEAFF. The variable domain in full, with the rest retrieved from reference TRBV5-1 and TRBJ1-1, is KAGVTQTPRYLIKTRGQQVTLSCSPISGHRSVSWYQQTPGQGLQFLFEYFSETQRNKGNFPGRFSGRQFSNSRSEMNVSTLELGDSALYLCASSLVGDTEAFFGQGTRLTVV.

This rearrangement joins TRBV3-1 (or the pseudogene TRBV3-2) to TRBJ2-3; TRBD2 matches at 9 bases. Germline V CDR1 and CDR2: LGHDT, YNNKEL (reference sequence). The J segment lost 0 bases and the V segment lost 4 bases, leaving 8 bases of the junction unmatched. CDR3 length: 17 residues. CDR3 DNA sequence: TGTGCCAGCAGCCTTTCGACTAGCGGCATCAGCACAGATACGCAGTATTTT. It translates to CASSLSTSGISTDTQYF.

The CDR3 is CASSYRQGTNEQYF. CDR3 bases: TGTGCCAGCAGTTACCGACAGGGAACTAACGAGCAGTACTTC. J is TRBJ2-7 and V is TRBV6-2 or TRBV6-3, with TRBD1 matching over 7 bases. J was trimmed by 5 bases and V by 2 bases; bases with no gene match: 6. The CDR3 contains 14 residues. Germline V lookup: CDR1 MNHEY, CDR2 SVGEGT.

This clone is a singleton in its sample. CDR3 sequence: CASSFRQGRSSPLHF. As DNA, the CDR3 is TGTGCCAGCAGCTTTAGGCAGGGACGATCTTCACCCCTCCACTTT. The chain links TRBV7-2 to TRBJ1-6; D may be TRBD1 (5 bases). V was clipped by 3 bases and J by 9 bases, with 15 bases between them. The V gene's germline CDR1 is SGHTA and CDR2 FQGNSA. This CDR3 is built from 15 residues.

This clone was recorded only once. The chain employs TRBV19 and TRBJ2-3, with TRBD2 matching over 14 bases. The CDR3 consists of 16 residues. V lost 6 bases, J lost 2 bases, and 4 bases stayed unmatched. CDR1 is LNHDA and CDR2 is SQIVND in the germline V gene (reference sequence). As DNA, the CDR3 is TGTGCCAGTAGGCCGACTAGCGGGGGGGCCACAGATACGCAGTATTTT. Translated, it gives CASRPTSGGATDTQYF.

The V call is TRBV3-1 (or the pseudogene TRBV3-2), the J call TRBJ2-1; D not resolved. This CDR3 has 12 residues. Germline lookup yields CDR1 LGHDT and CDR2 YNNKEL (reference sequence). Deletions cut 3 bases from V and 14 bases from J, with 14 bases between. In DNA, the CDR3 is TGTGCCAGCAGCCAGCGAGCGAGGTTAGAGTTCTTC. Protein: CASSQRARLEFF.

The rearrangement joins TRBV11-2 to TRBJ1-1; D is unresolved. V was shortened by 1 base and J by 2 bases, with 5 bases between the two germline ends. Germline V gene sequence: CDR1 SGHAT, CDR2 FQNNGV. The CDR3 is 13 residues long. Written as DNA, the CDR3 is TGTGCCAGCAGCTTAGGGTTAAACACTGAAGCTTTCTTT. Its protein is CASSLGLNTEAFF.

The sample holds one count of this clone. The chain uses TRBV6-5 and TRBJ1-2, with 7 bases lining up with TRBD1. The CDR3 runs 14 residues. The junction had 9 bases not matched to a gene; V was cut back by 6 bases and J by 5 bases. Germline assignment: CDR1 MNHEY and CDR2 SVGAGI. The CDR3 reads CASSQSGGHYGYTF. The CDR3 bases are TGTGCCAGCAGCCAATCAGGGGGTCATTATGGCTACACCTTC.

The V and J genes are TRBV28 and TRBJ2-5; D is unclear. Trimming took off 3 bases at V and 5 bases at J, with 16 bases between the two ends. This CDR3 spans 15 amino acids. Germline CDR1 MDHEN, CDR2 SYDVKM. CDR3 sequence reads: CASSFYTQSRETQYF. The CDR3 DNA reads TGTGCCAGCAGTTTCTACACCCAATCTAGGGAGACCCAGTACTTC.